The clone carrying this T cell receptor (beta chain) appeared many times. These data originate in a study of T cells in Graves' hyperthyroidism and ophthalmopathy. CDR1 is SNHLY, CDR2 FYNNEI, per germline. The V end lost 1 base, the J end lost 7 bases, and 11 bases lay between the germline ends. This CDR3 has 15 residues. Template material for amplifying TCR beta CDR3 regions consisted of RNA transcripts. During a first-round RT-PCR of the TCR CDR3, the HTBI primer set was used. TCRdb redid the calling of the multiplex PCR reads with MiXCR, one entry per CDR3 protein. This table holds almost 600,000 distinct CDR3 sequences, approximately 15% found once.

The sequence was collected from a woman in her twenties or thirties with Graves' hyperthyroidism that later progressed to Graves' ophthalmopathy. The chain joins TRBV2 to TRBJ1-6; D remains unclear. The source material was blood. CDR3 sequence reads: CASSEGANENSPLHF. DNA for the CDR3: TGTGCCAGCAGTGAAGGGGCCAATGAGAATTCACCCCTCCACTTT.